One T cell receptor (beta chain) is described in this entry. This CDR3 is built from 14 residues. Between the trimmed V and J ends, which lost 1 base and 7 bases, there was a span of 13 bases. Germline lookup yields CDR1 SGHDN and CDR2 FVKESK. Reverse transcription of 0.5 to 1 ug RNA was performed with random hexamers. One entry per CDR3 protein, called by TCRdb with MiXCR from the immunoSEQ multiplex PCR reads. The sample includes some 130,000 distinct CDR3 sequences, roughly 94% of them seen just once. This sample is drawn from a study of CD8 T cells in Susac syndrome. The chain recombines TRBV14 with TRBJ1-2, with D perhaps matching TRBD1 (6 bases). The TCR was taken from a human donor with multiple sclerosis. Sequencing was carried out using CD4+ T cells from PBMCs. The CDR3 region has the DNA TGTGCCAGCAGCCAAGTCAGTACAGGGCGTGGCTACACCTTC. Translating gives CASSQVSTGRGYTF.